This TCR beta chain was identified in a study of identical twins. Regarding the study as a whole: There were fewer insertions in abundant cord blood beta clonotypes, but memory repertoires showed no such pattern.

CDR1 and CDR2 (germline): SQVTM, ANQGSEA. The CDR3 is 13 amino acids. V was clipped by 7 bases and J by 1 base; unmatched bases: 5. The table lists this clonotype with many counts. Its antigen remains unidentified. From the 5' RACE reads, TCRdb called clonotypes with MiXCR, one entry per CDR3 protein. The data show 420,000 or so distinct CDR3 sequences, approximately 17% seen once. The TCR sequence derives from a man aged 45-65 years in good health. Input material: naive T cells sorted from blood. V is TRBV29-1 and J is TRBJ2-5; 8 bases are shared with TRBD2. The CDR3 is CSAGGGVQETQYF. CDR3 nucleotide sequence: TGCAGCGCCGGGGGGGGAGTCCAAGAGACCCAGTACTTC.